Listed below are T cell receptor beta chains from one sample, sequenced in a study of molecular identifiers for immune sequencing clone quantification. In TCRdb, the PCR reads were re-called with MiXCR into one record per CDR3 protein. The profile shows about 510,000 distinct CDR3 sequences, about 20% of them singletons. Sample: naive CD8+ T cells from blood, with Jurkat cell RNA spiked in. The source is a human donor in good health. Some libraries in this study had Jurkat cell RNA spiked in. Both conserved end residues are part of each CDR3. D genes are given only for firm matches. Only part of the rows carry a size: once, few, many, or a class if the clone is expanded.

d_call j_call clone_size v_call cdr3_aa cdr3_nt
. TRBJ1-2 . TRBV20-1 CSALPEAYYGYTF TGCAGTGCTCTACCGGAAGCCTACTATGGCTACACCTTC
TRBD2 TRBJ2-3 . TRBV5-8 CASSLVFGRAADTQYF TGTGCCAGCAGCTTGGTTTTTGGGAGGGCCGCAGATACGCAGTATTTT
TRBD2 TRBJ2-2 . TRBV3-1 CANSLSGTGELFF TGTGCCAACAGTCTTAGCGGGACCGGGGAGCTGTTTTTT
. TRBJ2-7 many TRBV5-1 CASGGSSYEQYF TGCGCCAGCGGGGGGAGCTCCTACGAGCAGTACTTC
. TRBJ2-7 many TRBV5-1 CASSWERDEQYF TGCGCCAGCAGCTGGGAGCGGGACGAGCAGTACTTC
TRBD2 TRBJ2-3 many TRBV4-3 CASSQGAGGSPDTQYF TGCGCCAGCAGCCAGGGAGCGGGAGGATCTCCAGATACGCAGTATTTT
. TRBJ1-6 . TRBV7-6 CASSLTTLSYNSPLHF TGTGCCAGCAGCTTAACCACTCTCTCCTATAATTCACCCCTCCACTTT
. TRBJ2-7 many TRBV30 CAWSEGPGEQYF TGTGCCTGGAGTGAGGGGCCGGGGGAGCAGTACTTC
. TRBJ2-7 . TRBV27 CASSLKGVAYEQYF TGTGCCAGCAGTTTAAAGGGGGTAGCCTACGAGCAGTACTTC
TRBD2 TRBJ2-3 few TRBV4-3 CASSQIAGGRADTQYF TGCGCCAGCAGCCAGATAGCGGGAGGGAGGGCAGATACGCAGTATTTT
. TRBJ2-7 few TRBV3-1 CASTPGSGYEQYF TGTGCCAGCACCCCGGGTTCGGGCTACGAGCAGTACTTC
. TRBJ2-1 . TRBV7-9 CASSSTDLTRDIDYNEQFF TGTGCCAGCAGCTCTACAGACCTCACTCGGGACATTGATTACAATGAGCAGTTCTTC
TRBD1 TRBJ2-7 many TRBV5-4 CASSSTGTGSYEQYF TGTGCCAGCAGCTCAACCGGGACAGGATCCTACGAGCAGTACTTC
. TRBJ2-7 few TRBV4-1 CASSQHQPGRDIYYEQYF TGCGCCAGCAGCCAACATCAACCCGGCCGGGACATTTACTACGAGCAGTACTTC
. TRBJ1-6 . TRBV5-6 CASSLAGLRDTNSPLHF TGTGCCAGCAGCTTGGCAGGACTACGGGACACAAATTCACCCCTCCACTTT
TRBD1 TRBJ1-1 many TRBV28 CASSRDRAEAFF TGTGCCAGCAGTCGGGACAGGGCTGAAGCTTTCTTT